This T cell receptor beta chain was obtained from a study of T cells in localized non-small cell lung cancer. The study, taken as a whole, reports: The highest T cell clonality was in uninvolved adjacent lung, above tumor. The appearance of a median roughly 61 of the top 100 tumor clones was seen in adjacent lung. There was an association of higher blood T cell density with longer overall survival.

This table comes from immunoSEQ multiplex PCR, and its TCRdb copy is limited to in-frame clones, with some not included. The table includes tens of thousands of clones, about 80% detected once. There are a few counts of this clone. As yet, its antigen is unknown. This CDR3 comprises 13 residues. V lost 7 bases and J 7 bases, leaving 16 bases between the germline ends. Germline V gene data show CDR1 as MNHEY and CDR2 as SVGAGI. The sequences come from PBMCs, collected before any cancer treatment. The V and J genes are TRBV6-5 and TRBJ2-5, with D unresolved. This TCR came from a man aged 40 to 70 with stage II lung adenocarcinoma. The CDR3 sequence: CASKGSESGTQYF. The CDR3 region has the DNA TGTGCCAGCAAAGGTTCGGAATCGGGGACCCAGTACTTC.